The subject of this entry is one TCR beta chain. CDR1 and CDR2 (germline): SGDLS, YYNGEE. The CDR3 totals 15 residues. V lost 3 bases and J 3 bases, leaving 13 bases between the germline ends. Here immunoSEQ multiplex PCR was the method, and the copy in TCRdb shows in-frame clones only, minus some. The sample lists nearly 100,000 clones, over 75% occurring once. This sample is part of a study of graft-versus-host responses after intestinal transplantation. In the study overall: All of the recipients had induction that used anti-thymocyte globulin, then tacrolimus and steroids for about 3 years.

The source was PBMCs, collected around 68 weeks after intestinal transplant. The chain joins TRBV9 to TRBJ2-1; D is perhaps TRBD2 (6 bases). This clonotype was sampled from a human patient who received an intestinal transplant, so some T cells may come from the graft donor. CDR3 bases: TGTGCCAGCAGCGGCGGTGGGGGGTACTACAATGAGCAGTTCTTC. Translated: CASSGGGGYYNEQFF.